What follows are 9 T cell receptor beta chains derived from one specimen sequenced in a study of PD-L1 blockade in urothelial cancer. TCRdb's copy holds only in-frame clones and misses some; the assay was immunoSEQ multiplex PCR. Of just over 50,000 clones in the sample, roughly 80% were seen once. The sample was PBMCs, taken around atezolizumab (anti-PD-L1) treatment. The receptors originated from a man between 70 and 80 years old with urothelial cancer.

The rearrangement joins TRBV19 to TRBJ2-5, with 9 bases aligning to TRBD2. Looked up from germline, CDR1 is LNHDA and CDR2 is SQIVND (reference sequence). The CDR3 length is 15 residues. The ends lost 2 bases at V and 2 bases at J; junction bases unmatched: 3. In nucleotides, the CDR3 is TGTGCCAGTAGTATACTTCTAGCGGGACAAGAGACCCAGTACTTC. It encodes CASSILLAGQETQYF.

The chain couples TRBV7-2 to TRBJ2-7; tentatively, D is TRBD1 (6 bases). CDR1 and CDR2 (germline): SGHTA, FQGNSA. The length of the CDR3 is 12 residues. V gave up 5 bases and J gave up 4 bases, with 9 bases separating them. The CDR3 sequence: CASSPTGYEQYF. The DNA for the CDR3 is TGTGCCAGCAGCCCCACAGGGTACGAGCAGTACTTC.

This clone was picked up a small number of times. The CDR3 bases are TGCGCCAGCAGCTTACTAGCGGGGGTCCAAGAGACCCAGTACTTC. It specifies CASSLLAGVQETQYF. V usage is TRBV5-1 and J usage is TRBJ2-5, with TRBD2 identical over 11 bases. With 2 bases clipped from V and 1 base from J, the junction kept 1 base outside the gene matches. The CDR3 has 15 amino acids. The germline V gene encodes CDR1 SGHRS and CDR2 YFSETQ.

The chain is built from TRBV27 and TRBJ2-1; 7 bases agree with TRBD1. CDR3 length: 14 residues. V lost 6 bases and J lost 6; bases outside the gene matches: 8. Per the germline V gene, CDR1 is MNHEY and CDR2 is SMNVEV (reference sequence). The CDR3 is CASSATGPPNEQFF. The CDR3 bases are TGTGCCAGCAGCGCGACAGGGCCTCCCAATGAGCAGTTCTTC.

This clone has a handful of counts. V and J are TRBV4-1 and TRBJ2-2; 14 positions agree with TRBD2. The germline V gene encodes CDR1 MGHRA and CDR2 YSYEKL. Trimming took 0 bases from V and 0 from J; bases not matched to a gene: 0. The CDR3 is 18 amino acids. CDR3 protein: CASSQEGLAGANTGELFF. In DNA form, the CDR3 reads TGCGCCAGCAGCCAAGAGGGACTAGCGGGAGCGAACACCGGGGAGCTGTTTTTT.

The CDR3 loop is CASSPDGGAYNEQFF. In DNA form, the CDR3 reads TGTGCCAGCAGTCCCGACGGGGGGGCCTACAATGAGCAGTTCTTC. J is TRBJ2-1 and V is TRBV27; 8 positions match TRBD2. V lost 5 bases, J lost 2 bases, and 5 bases stayed unmatched. CDR3 size: 15 residues. CDR1 and CDR2 from the germline V gene are MNHEY and SMNVEV (reference sequence).

The CDR3 sequence: CASAGRGFYGYTF. In nucleotides, the CDR3 is TGTGCCAGCGCCGGTAGAGGGTTCTATGGCTACACCTTC. This chain links TRBV6-5 with TRBJ1-2; D uncertain. Trimming took 8 bases from V and 4 from J, leaving 14 bases between them. CDR1 and CDR2 (germline): MNHEY, SVGAGI. The CDR3 has 13 amino acids.

The V and J genes are TRBV5-1 and TRBJ2-1; TRBD2 matches at 8 bases. Germline V gene lookup returns CDR1 SGHRS and CDR2 YFSETQ. The V segment lost 2 bases and the J segment 4 bases; nucleotides outside the gene matches: 8. The CDR3 length is 16 residues. The CDR3 DNA follows: TGCGCCAGCAGCTTATTGAGCGGGAGCCTTTACAATGAGCAGTTCTTC. The encoded protein is CASSLLSGSLYNEQFF.

The V gene is TRBV19, the J gene TRBJ2-1; 8 nucleotides agree with TRBD1. Germline V gene lookup returns CDR1 LNHDA and CDR2 SQIVND (reference sequence). The V gene end was trimmed by 4 bases and the J gene end by 7 bases; junction bases not matched to a gene: 6. CDR3 length: 14 amino acids. CDR3 residues: CASSKRTGRNEQFF. CDR3 nucleotide sequence: TGTGCCAGTAGTAAGAGGACAGGGCGGAATGAGCAGTTCTTC.